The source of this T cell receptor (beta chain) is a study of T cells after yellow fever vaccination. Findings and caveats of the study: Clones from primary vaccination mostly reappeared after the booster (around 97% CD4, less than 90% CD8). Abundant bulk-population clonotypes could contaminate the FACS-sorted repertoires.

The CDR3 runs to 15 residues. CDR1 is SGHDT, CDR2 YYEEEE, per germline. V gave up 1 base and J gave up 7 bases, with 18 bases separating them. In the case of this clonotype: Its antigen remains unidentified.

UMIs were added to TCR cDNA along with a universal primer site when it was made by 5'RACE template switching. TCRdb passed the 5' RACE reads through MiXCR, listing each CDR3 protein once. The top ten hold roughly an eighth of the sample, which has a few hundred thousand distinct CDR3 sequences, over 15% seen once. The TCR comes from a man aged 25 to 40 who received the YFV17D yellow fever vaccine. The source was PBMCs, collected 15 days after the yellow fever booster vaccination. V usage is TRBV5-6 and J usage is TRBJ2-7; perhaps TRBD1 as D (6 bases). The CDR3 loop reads CASSLTGLQSYEQYF. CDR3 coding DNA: TGTGCCAGCAGCTTGACAGGGCTACAGTCGTATGAGCAGTACTTC.